Listed here is a single TCR beta chain. Its antigen is undetermined. V was clipped by 3 bases and J by 0 bases; unmatched bases: 2. Per the germline V gene, CDR1 is SGDLS and CDR2 is YYNGEE. The CDR3 is made up of 14 amino acids. This record belongs to a study of OX40 agonist ivuxolimab in advanced cancers. Findings and caveats of the study: Doses of 0.1 to 3.0 mg/kg were accompanied by clonal expansion of CD4+ and CD8+ blood T cells by week 6.

The protocol was immunoSEQ multiplex PCR, while the TCRdb copy is restricted to in-frame clones and leaves out a portion. The sample yields approximately 65,000 clones, 80% to 90% seen once. The sample was CD4+ or CD8+ T cells sorted from blood, taken in a trial of the OX40 agonist ivuxolimab. J is TRBJ2-7 and V is TRBV9; 8 bases fit TRBD2. The TCR was taken from an adult with an advanced solid tumor such as melanoma, head and neck, liver or kidney cancer. CDR3 residues: CASSAGTSSYEQYF. In DNA, the CDR3 is TGTGCCAGCAGCGCCGGGACTAGCTCCTACGAGCAGTACTTC.